A single sample gave rise to the 10 T cell receptor beta chains below, sequenced in a study of control samples from healthy donors and cancer patients. Assay: immunoSEQ multiplex PCR; the TCRdb copy retains only in-frame clones and omits some. Of around 14,000 clones listed, 60% to 85% are singletons. Sequenced input: formalin-fixed, paraffin-embedded tissue. These receptors all come from a female donor with lung cancer.

The chain employs TRBV18 and TRBJ2-2; D is possibly TRBD1 or TRBD2 (6 bases each). The CDR3 runs 16 residues. Trimming took 6 bases from V and 3 from J, leaving 17 bases between them. Germline CDR1 is KGHSH and CDR2 is LQKENI. CDR3 nucleotides: TGTGCCAGCTCTGCTAAGGGGGGCTCGGACACCGGGGAGCTGTTTTTT. Its protein product is CASSAKGGSDTGELFF.

This clone was counted once. The chain recombines TRBV20-1 with TRBJ2-5; maybe TRBD2 (5 bases). With 6 bases removed from V and 5 bases from J, the gap between germline ends came to 10 bases. Looked up from germline, CDR1 is DFQATT and CDR2 is SNEGSKA (reference sequence). This CDR3 has 11 residues. The CDR3 region has the DNA TGCAGTGCGGAGGCCTACGAGACCCAGTACTTC. This sequence encodes CSAEAYETQYF.

This clone was counted a single time. The chain combines TRBV19 with TRBJ2-3, with D tentatively TRBD2 (5 bases). CDR1 and CDR2 (germline): LNHDA, SQIVND (reference sequence). CDR3 length: 14 residues. Trimming left V 7 bases short and J 3 bases short, with 14 bases between. The CDR3 loop reads CASTLTSGTDTQYF. The CDR3 DNA follows: TGTGCCAGTACTTTAACCTCGGGAACAGATACGCAGTATTTT. The whole variable domain, remainder taken from reference TRBV19 and TRBJ2-3, is DGGITQSPKYLFRKEGQNVTLSCEQNLNHDAMYWYRQDPGQGLRLIYYSQIVNDFQKGDIAEGYSVSREKKESFPLTVTSAQKNPTAFYLCASTLTSGTDTQYFGPGTRLTVL.

J is TRBJ2-1 and V is TRBV6-5; 7 bases map to TRBD2. This CDR3 spans 15 amino acids. J gave up 8 bases and V 7 bases, and 14 bases lay outside the gene matches. Germline assignment: CDR1 MNHEY and CDR2 SVGAGI. The CDR3: CASTPFRDYMHEQFF. In DNA form, the CDR3 reads TGTGCCAGCACCCCCTTCCGGGACTATATGCATGAGCAGTTCTTC.

This rearrangement joins TRBV19 to TRBJ1-1; D is perhaps TRBD1 (6 bases). The CDR3 covers 17 residues. V was cut by 5 bases and J by 0 bases, with 19 bases left in between. The germline gives CDR1 LNHDA, CDR2 SQIVND (reference sequence). The CDR3, as DNA: TGTGCCAGTAGTTCCAAACCCCAGGGGTACATGAACACTGAAGCTTTCTTT. Encoded protein: CASSSKPQGYMNTEAFF.

The chain has TRBV6-5 and TRBJ2-3, with D tentatively TRBD1 (5 bases). CDR1 is MNHEY, CDR2 SVGAGI, per germline. V gave up 2 bases and J gave up 2 bases, with 14 bases separating them. The CDR3 sequence is 16 residues long. Here the CDR3 reads CASSYRSRVDTDTQYF. CDR3 coding DNA: TGTGCCAGCAGTTACCGGTCCAGGGTTGACACAGATACGCAGTATTTT.

The chain joins TRBV10-3 to TRBJ1-3; D perhaps matches TRBD1 (5 bases). V dropped 1 base and J dropped 8 bases, with 12 bases sitting between them. CDR1 is ENHRY and CDR2 is SYGVKD in the germline V gene. CDR3 length: 14 amino acids. CDR3 protein: CAISEFAREDTIYF. The DNA for the CDR3 is TGTGCCATCAGTGAGTTCGCCAGGGAGGACACCATATATTTT.

This clone was found a few times. This chain links TRBV9 with TRBJ1-4; TRBD1 is a possible D gene (6 bases). The CDR3 has 16 residues. Germline V lookup: CDR1 SGDLS, CDR2 YYNGEE. V was clipped by 3 bases and J by 5 bases, with 17 bases between them. DNA of the CDR3: TGTGCCAGCAGCGAAATGGCGGGGGCGCCGAATGAAAAACTGTTTTTT. Residues: CASSEMAGAPNEKLFF.

The chain is built from TRBV20-1 and TRBJ1-2; no firm D call. This CDR3 has 11 amino acids. Trimming removed 2 bases from V and 3 bases from J, with 4 bases in between. Germline CDR1 reads DFQATT; CDR2 reads SNEGSKA (reference sequence). CDR3: CSARLDYGYTF. CDR3 sequence (DNA): TGCAGTGCTAGATTAGACTATGGCTACACCTTC.

V gene TRBV5-1 combines with J gene TRBJ2-7; no definite D call. The V and J ends lost 2 bases and 2 bases respectively, with 11 bases between them. This CDR3 comprises 14 residues. In germline, CDR1 is SGHRS, CDR2 YFSETQ. DNA of the CDR3: TGCGCCAGCAGCTTAAATGGAGCTACCTACGAGCAGTACTTC. Its translation: CASSLNGATYEQYF.